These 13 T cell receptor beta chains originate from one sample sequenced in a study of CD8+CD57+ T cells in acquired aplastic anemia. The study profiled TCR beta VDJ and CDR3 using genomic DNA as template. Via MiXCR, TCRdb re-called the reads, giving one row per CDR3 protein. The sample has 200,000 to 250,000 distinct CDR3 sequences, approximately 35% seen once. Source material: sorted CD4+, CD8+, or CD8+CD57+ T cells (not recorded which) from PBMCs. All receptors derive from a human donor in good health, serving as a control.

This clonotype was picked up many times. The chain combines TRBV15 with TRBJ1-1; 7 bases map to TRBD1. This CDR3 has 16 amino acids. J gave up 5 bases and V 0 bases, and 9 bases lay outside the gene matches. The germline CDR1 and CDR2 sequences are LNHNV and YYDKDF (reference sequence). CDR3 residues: CATSRDPARGWTEAFF. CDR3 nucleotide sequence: TGTGCCACCAGCAGAGATCCCGCCAGGGGGTGGACTGAAGCTTTCTTT.

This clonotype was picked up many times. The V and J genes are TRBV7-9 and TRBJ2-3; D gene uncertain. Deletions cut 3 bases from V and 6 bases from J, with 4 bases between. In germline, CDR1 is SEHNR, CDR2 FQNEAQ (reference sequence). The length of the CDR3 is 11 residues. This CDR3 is CASSFSDTQYF. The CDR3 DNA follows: TGTGCCAGCAGCTTTTCGGATACGCAGTATTTT.

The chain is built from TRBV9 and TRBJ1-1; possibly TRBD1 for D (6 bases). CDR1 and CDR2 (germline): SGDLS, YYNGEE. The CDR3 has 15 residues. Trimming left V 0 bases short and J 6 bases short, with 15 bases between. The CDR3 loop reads CASSVGGAGRAEAFF. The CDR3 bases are TGTGCCAGCAGCGTAGGGGGGGCGGGAAGGGCTGAAGCTTTCTTT.

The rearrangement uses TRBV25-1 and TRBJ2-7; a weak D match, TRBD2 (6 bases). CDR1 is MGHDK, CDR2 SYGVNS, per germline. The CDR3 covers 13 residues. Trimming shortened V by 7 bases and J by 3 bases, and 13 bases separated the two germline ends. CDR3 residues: CASTPGDFYEQYF. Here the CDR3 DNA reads TGTGCCAGCACCCCGGGAGACTTCTACGAGCAGTACTTC.

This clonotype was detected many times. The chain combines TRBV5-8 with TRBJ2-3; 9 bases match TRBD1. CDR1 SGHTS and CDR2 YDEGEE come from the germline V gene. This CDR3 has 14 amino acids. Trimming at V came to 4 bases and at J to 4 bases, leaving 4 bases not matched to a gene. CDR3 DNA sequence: TGTGCCAGCAGCCTGGACAGGGGCGCAGATACGCAGTATTTT. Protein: CASSLDRGADTQYF.

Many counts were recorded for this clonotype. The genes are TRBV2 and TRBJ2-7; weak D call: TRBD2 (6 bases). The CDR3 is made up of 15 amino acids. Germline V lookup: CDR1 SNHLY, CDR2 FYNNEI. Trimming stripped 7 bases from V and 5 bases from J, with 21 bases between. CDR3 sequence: CASTPTGTSRDEQYF. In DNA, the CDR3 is TGTGCCAGCACCCCCACCGGGACTTCGAGGGACGAGCAGTACTTC. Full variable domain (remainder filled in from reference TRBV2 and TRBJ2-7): EPEVTQTPSHQVTQMGQEVILRCVPISNHLYFYWYRQILGQKVEFLVSFYNNEISEKSEIFDDQFSVERPDGSNFTLKIRSTKLEDSAMYFCASTPTGTSRDEQYFGPGTRLTVT.

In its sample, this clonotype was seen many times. CDR3 coding DNA: TGTGCCAGCAGCGTTACAGGGGTGGCAGATACGCAGTATTTT. Translation: CASSVTGVADTQYF. The chain recombines TRBV7-3 with TRBJ2-3, with 7 bases matching TRBD1. This CDR3 contains 14 residues. CDR1 and CDR2 (germline): SGHTA, FQGTGA. The V gene end was trimmed by 5 bases and the J gene end by 4 bases; junction bases not matched to a gene: 6.

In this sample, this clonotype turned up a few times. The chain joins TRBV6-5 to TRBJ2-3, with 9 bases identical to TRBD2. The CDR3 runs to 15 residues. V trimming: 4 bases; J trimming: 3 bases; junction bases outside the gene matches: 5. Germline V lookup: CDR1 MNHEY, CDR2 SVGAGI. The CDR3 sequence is CASSFSGSGTDTQYF. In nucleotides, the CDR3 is TGTGCCAGCAGTTTTAGCGGGAGTGGGACAGATACGCAGTATTTT.

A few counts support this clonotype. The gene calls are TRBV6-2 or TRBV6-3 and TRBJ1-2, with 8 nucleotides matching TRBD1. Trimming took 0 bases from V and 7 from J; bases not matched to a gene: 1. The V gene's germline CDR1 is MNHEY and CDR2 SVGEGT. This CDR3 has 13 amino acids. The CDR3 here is CASSYSGQGGYTF. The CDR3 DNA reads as TGTGCCAGCAGTTACTCAGGACAGGGTGGCTACACCTTC.

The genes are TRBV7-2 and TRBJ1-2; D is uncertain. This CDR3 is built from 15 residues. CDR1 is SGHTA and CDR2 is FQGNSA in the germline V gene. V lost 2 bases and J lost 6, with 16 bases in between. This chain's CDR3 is CASSLRVGEHDGYTF. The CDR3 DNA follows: TGTGCCAGCAGCTTAAGGGTCGGCGAGCACGATGGCTACACCTTC. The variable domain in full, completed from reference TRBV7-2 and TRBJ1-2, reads GAGVSQSPSNKVTEKGKDVELRCDPISGHTALYWYRQSLGQGLEFLIYFQGNSAPDKSGLPSDRFSAERTGGSVSTLTIQRTQQEDSAVYLCASSLRVGEHDGYTFGSGTRLTVV.

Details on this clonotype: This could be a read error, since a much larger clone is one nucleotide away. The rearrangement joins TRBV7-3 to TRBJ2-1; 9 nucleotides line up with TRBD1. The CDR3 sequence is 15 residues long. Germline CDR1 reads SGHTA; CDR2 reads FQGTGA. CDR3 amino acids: CASGLIDGQGTEQFF. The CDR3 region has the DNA TGTGCCAGCGGCTTAATAGATGGACAGGGGACTGAGCAGTTCTTC.

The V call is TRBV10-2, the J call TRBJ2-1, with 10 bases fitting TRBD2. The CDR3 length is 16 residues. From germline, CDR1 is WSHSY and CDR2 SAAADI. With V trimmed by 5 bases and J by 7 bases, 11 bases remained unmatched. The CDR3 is CASSPSPSGGPNEQFF. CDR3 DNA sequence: TGCGCCAGCAGTCCTTCACCTAGCGGGGGACCGAATGAGCAGTTCTTC.

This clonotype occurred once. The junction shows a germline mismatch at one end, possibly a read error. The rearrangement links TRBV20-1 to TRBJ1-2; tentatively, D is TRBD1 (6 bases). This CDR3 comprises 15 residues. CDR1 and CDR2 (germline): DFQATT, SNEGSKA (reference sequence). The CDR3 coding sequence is TGCAGTGCTGCACAGAGGGGGGACGAAAGTTATGGCTACACCTTT. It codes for CSAAQRGDESYGYTF.